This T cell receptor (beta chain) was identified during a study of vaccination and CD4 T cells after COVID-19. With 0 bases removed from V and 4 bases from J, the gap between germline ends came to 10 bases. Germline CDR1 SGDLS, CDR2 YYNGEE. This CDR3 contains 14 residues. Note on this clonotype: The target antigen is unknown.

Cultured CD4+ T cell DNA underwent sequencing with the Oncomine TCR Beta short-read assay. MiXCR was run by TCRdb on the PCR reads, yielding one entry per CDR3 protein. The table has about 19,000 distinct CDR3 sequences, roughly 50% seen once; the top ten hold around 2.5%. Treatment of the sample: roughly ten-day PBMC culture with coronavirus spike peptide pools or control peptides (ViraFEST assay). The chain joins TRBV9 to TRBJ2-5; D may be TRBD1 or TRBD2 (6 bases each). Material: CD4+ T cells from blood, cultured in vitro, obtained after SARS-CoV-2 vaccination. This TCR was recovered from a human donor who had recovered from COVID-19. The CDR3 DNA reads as TGTGCCAGCAGCGTAGGGGGGGCCTTAGAGACCCAGTACTTC. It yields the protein CASSVGGALETQYF.